This paragraph covers one TCR beta chain sequence. The germline V gene has CDR1 MGHRA and CDR2 YSYEKL. The ends were cut back, 2 bases at V and 1 base at J, with 17 bases in the middle. CDR3 length: 17 amino acids. The data are from a study of Ad26.COV2.S vaccination and SARS-CoV-2 variants. Clones were sequenced by immunoSEQ multiplex PCR, and TCRdb holds only the in-frame ones, with some missing. Of about 390,000 clones listed, roughly 90% were seen once; the top ten hold around 1.7%. Specified treatment: about 20 received Ad26.COV2.S at low or high dose, single or two shots; about five received placebo; per-sample allocation not given. Samples analyzed were those drawn on day 63 after the first vaccine or placebo injection.

This chain connects TRBV4-1 to TRBJ1-2; D not resolved. The material was peripheral blood, obtained in a trial of Ad26.COV2.S vaccine versus placebo. This receptor was obtained from a person aged 18-65 years who received the Ad26.COV2.S COVID-19 vaccine or a placebo. CDR3 sequence reads: CASSQPAGRINNYGYTF. For the CDR3, the DNA is TGCGCCAGCAGCCAACCAGCAGGCCGTATTAATAACTATGGCTACACCTTC.